One sample yielded the 18 T cell receptor beta chains listed below, sequenced in a study of blood T cells in healthy people across ages. The second PCR ran about 6 to 12 cycles with a sample-barcoded 5' primer and J-beta primers. TCRdb used MiXCR to reprocess the 5' RACE reads, holding one entry per CDR3 protein. Here the sample spans approximately 790,000 distinct CDR3 sequences, 55% to 65% being singletons. Sequenced input: blood. Receptors originate from a man younger than 40 in good health.

The rearrangement joins TRBV29-1 to TRBJ2-2, with TRBD2 matching over 8 bases. With 5 bases clipped from V and 0 bases from J, the junction kept 5 bases outside the gene matches. This CDR3 spans 15 amino acids. Germline assignment: CDR1 SQVTM and CDR2 ANQGSEA. Here the CDR3 DNA reads TGCAGCGTTCGATCCGGGGGGGCGAACACCGGGGAGCTGTTTTTT. Translating it yields CSVRSGGANTGELFF.

This sequence joins TRBV7-6 and TRBJ2-3, with D possibly being TRBD2 (5 bases). V was cut by 5 bases and J by 4 bases, with 19 bases left in between. CDR3 length: 16 amino acids. Germline CDR1 SGHVS, CDR2 FNYEAQ. CDR3 in DNA: TGTGCCAGCAGCCTGACTGGAGCGGTTCATTCAGATACGCAGTATTTT. Translating it yields CASSLTGAVHSDTQYF.

This clonotype was counted at least ten times. This chain connects TRBV20-1 to TRBJ2-5, with 8 nucleotides matching TRBD2. Germline V gives CDR1 DFQATT, CDR2 SNEGSKA (reference sequence). The CDR3 is 16 residues long. V trimming: 3 bases; J trimming: 1 base; junction bases outside the gene matches: 10. In nucleotides, the CDR3 is TGCAGTGCTAGTCCACCGTACGCGGGGGGCCAAGAGACCCAGTACTTC. It specifies CSASPPYAGGQETQYF.

The rearrangement uses TRBV4-3 and TRBJ2-7; D gene uncertain. This CDR3 contains 15 residues. The V gene's germline CDR1 is LGHNA and CDR2 YSLEER. The V end was cut by 1 base, the J end by 4 bases, with 14 bases between. CDR3 in amino acids: CASSQGARPIYEQYF. CDR3 nucleotide sequence: TGCGCCAGCAGCCAAGGGGCCAGACCGATTTACGAGCAGTACTTC.

A remark on this clonotype: Sequence at one end of the junction differs from germline and may be a read error. The V call is TRBV10-2, the J call TRBJ2-1; 7 bases fit TRBD2. The length of the CDR3 is 15 residues. Germline CDR1 and CDR2: WSHSY and SAAADI. CDR3 protein: CASSGWRGSVNERFF. CDR3 DNA: TGCGCCAGCAGTGGCTGGCGGGGGTCAGTCAATGAGCGGTTCTTC.

This clonotype was found a few times. CDR3: CASGLPYGTSSYEQYF. CDR3 bases: TGTGCCAGCGGCCTCCCCTACGGGACAAGTTCCTACGAGCAGTACTTC. The V and J genes are TRBV28 and TRBJ2-7; tentatively, D is TRBD1 (6 bases). The CDR3 runs to 16 residues. CDR1 and CDR2 (germline): MDHEN, SYDVKM. The germline V and J ends were trimmed by 8 bases and 1 base, with 21 bases remaining between them.

This clonotype was detected only a few times. This sequence joins TRBV12-3 or TRBV12-4 and TRBJ1-2; D is unclear. V dropped 5 bases and J dropped 4 bases, with 17 bases sitting between them. The length of the CDR3 is 15 residues. CDR3 in amino acids: CASSARVRVPYGYTF. The DNA of the CDR3 is TGTGCCAGCAGTGCCAGAGTGCGAGTGCCCTATGGCTACACCTTC.

In regard to this clonotype: A read error may produce the germline difference seen at one junction end. V and J are TRBV7-6 and TRBJ1-6, with 7 bases that match TRBD1. CDR3 length: 16 amino acids. Germline CDR1 SGHVS, CDR2 FNYEAQ. Here the CDR3 DNA reads TGTGCCAGCAGCCTATCATCAGGGGGTAACAATTTACCCCTCCACTTT. Translation: CASSLSSGGNNLPLHF.

This chain links TRBV20-1 with TRBJ1-5, with D possibly matching TRBD1 (5 bases). The CDR3 runs 14 residues. Germline values: CDR1 DFQATT, CDR2 SNEGSKA (reference sequence). Deletions cut 3 bases from V and 0 bases from J, with 9 bases between. CDR3 DNA sequence: TGCAGTGCTAGTCAGGGAACTAGCAATCAGCCCCAGCATTTT. Protein: CSASQGTSNQPQHF.

The V and J genes are TRBV7-2 and TRBJ2-7, with D unresolved. The V gene lost 0 bases and the J gene lost 3 bases, with 9 bases spanning the gap. The CDR3 sequence is 14 residues long. Germline values: CDR1 SGHTA, CDR2 FQGNSA. In DNA form, the CDR3 reads TGTGCCAGCAGCTTAGCGCAGGCCCGCTACGAGCAGTACTTC. As protein: CASSLAQARYEQYF. Full variable domain (outside the CDR3, taken from reference TRBV7-2 and TRBJ2-7): GAGVSQSPSNKVTEKGKDVELRCDPISGHTALYWYRQSLGQGLEFLIYFQGNSAPDKSGLPSDRFSAERTGGSVSTLTIQRTQQEDSAVYLCASSLAQARYEQYFGPGTRLTVT.

This clonotype was counted once. The chain combines TRBV7-9 with TRBJ1-5; D is ambiguous. In germline, CDR1 is SEHNR, CDR2 FQNEAQ (reference sequence). CDR3 length: 13 amino acids. With 7 bases removed from V and 5 bases from J, the gap between germline ends came to 12 bases. The CDR3 loop is CASNRATDQPQHF. The CDR3 nucleotides read TGTGCCAGCAACCGGGCAACAGATCAGCCCCAGCATTTT. Using reference TRBV7-9 and TRBJ1-5 for the parts outside the CDR3, the full variable domain is DTGVSQNPRHKITKRGQNVTFRCDPISEHNRLYWYRQTLGQGPEFLTYFQNEAQLEKSRLLSDRFSAERPKGSFSTLEIQRTEQGDSAMYLCASNRATDQPQHFGDGTRLSIL.

Points on this clonotype: At one end the junction does not follow the germline gene, possibly because of a read error. The CDR3 region is CASSPGQGNGCTF. CDR3 nucleotides: TGTGCCAGCAGCCCTGGACAGGGAAATGGCTGCACCTTC. The rearrangement links TRBV7-2 to TRBJ1-2; 8 nucleotides line up with TRBD1. CDR1 SGHTA and CDR2 FQGNSA come from the germline V gene. This CDR3 is 13 amino acids long.

The V call is TRBV18, the J call TRBJ1-4; possible D gene TRBD1, 6 bases. V dropped 5 bases and J dropped 8 bases, with 15 bases sitting between them. This CDR3 region has 14 residues. CDR1 and CDR2 (germline): KGHSH, LQKENI. The CDR3 region is CASSSTGLGEKLFF. The CDR3 DNA is TGTGCCAGCTCATCTACAGGGTTGGGGGAAAAACTGTTTTTT.

This clonotype has just one count. The chain recombines TRBV29-1 with TRBJ2-5; weak D call: TRBD2 (6 bases). The CDR3 is 13 amino acids. The V and J ends lost 7 bases and 2 bases respectively, with 14 bases between them. In germline, CDR1 is SQVTM, CDR2 ANQGSEA. Here the CDR3 reads CSALRGIQETQYF. CDR3 sequence (DNA): TGCAGCGCTCTTCGGGGGATACAAGAGACCCAGTACTTC.

The chain uses TRBV12-3 or TRBV12-4 and TRBJ2-1, with D perhaps TRBD1 (5 bases). CDR3 length: 16 amino acids. V lost 5 bases and J lost 0, with 14 bases in between. This chain's CDR3 is CASSPRQSRSYNEQFF. CDR3 in DNA: TGTGCCAGCAGTCCGCGACAGTCGCGCTCCTACAATGAGCAGTTCTTC.

The rearrangement joins TRBV7-2 to TRBJ2-6; a possible D gene is TRBD1 (5 bases). From germline, CDR1 is SGHTA and CDR2 FQGNSA. There are 16 residues in the CDR3. V shed 5 bases and J shed 0 bases, with 11 bases lying between them. The CDR3 nucleotides read TGTGCCAGCAGCCCCTTCAGGGACTCTGGGGCCAACGTCCTGACTTTC. Encoded protein: CASSPFRDSGANVLTF.

The chain links TRBV7-9 to TRBJ2-3; 11 nucleotides agree with TRBD2. The ends lost 7 bases at V and 5 bases at J; junction bases unmatched: 8. The CDR3 covers 15 residues. Per the germline V gene, CDR1 is SEHNR and CDR2 is FQNEAQ (reference sequence). Here the CDR3 reads CASTVAGGPKDTQYF. Written as DNA, the CDR3 is TGTGCCAGCACGGTAGCGGGGGGGCCTAAAGATACGCAGTATTTT.

V gene TRBV7-9 combines with J gene TRBJ2-5, with D tentatively TRBD2 (5 bases). Germline-derived CDR1 and CDR2 are SEHNR and FQNEAQ (reference sequence). The V end was cut by 5 bases, the J end by 5 bases, with 21 bases between. There are 16 residues in the CDR3. DNA of the CDR3: TGTGCCAGCAGCCCGCAGGAGGTCTTAATCAGGGAGACCCAGTACTTC. Translated, it gives CASSPQEVLIRETQYF. The complete variable domain, with remaining parts taken from reference TRBV7-9 and TRBJ2-5, reads DTGVSQNPRHKITKRGQNVTFRCDPISEHNRLYWYRQTLGQGPEFLTYFQNEAQLEKSRLLSDRFSAERPKGSFSTLEIQRTEQGDSAMYLCASSPQEVLIRETQYFGPGTRLLVL.